These 22 T cell receptor beta chains originate from one sample sequenced in a study of molecular identifiers for immune sequencing clone quantification. MiXCR was run by TCRdb on the PCR reads, yielding one entry per CDR3 protein. The profile shows approximately 680,000 distinct CDR3 sequences, roughly 27% of them singletons. What was sequenced was naive CD8+ T cells from blood, with Jurkat cell RNA spiked in. Subset given: FACS-sorted CD8+CD4-CCR7+CD45RA+ naive T cells. The receptor source for this set is a human donor in good health. Some libraries in this study had Jurkat cell RNA spiked in.

In this sample, this clonotype turned up a few times. V and J are TRBV4-1 and TRBJ1-2; 7 bases match TRBD1. The V and J ends lost 1 base and 3 bases, in that order; junction bases with no gene match: 5. The germline V gene encodes CDR1 MGHRA and CDR2 YSYEKL. The CDR3 totals 15 residues. The CDR3 reads CASSQGTGAHYGYTF. The CDR3 DNA reads as TGCGCCAGCAGCCAAGGAACAGGGGCGCACTATGGCTACACCTTC.

This clonotype was found many times. The chain is built from TRBV6-1 and TRBJ2-7; D is undetermined. Trimming took 1 base from V and 7 from J, leaving 5 bases between them. The CDR3 contains 11 residues. Germline CDR1 and CDR2: MNHNS and SASEGT. CDR3 DNA sequence: TGTGCCAGCAGTGAAGTGGGGGAGCAGTACTTC. Protein sequence: CASSEVGEQYF.

This clonotype was counted at least ten times. The V gene is TRBV18, the J gene TRBJ2-7, with D maybe TRBD2 (6 bases). The CDR3 extends over 14 amino acids. Trimming removed 0 bases from V and 2 bases from J, with 8 bases in between. From germline, CDR1 is KGHSH and CDR2 LQKENI. The CDR3 DNA reads TGTGCCAGCTCACCACCGCGGGGACCCTACGAGCAGTACTTC. It specifies CASSPPRGPYEQYF. The whole variable domain, remainder taken from reference TRBV18 and TRBJ2-7, is NAGVMQNPRHLVRRRGQEARLRCSPMKGHSHVYWYRQLPEEGLKFMVYLQKENIIDESGMPKERFSAEFPKEGPSILRIQQVVRGDSAAYFCASSPPRGPYEQYFGPGTRLTVT.

This sequence joins TRBV13 and TRBJ1-1, with TRBD1 matching over 8 bases. Per germline, CDR1 PRHDT and CDR2 FYEKMQ (reference sequence). V dropped 5 bases and J dropped 4; count of bases not matched to a gene: 21. This CDR3 contains 19 residues. The CDR3 region is CASSLFGFQQGDMSTEAFF. In nucleotides, the CDR3 is TGTGCCAGCAGCCTATTCGGGTTCCAACAGGGGGACATGAGCACTGAAGCTTTCTTT.

The rearrangement links TRBV9 to TRBJ2-5, with 8 bases matching TRBD2. The CDR3 has 15 amino acids. The germline CDR1 and CDR2 sequences are SGDLS and YYNGEE. Losses at the gene ends were 4 bases for V and 3 bases for J; bases not matched to a gene: 8. CDR3 sequence reads: CASSLSGTREETQYF. As DNA, the CDR3 is TGTGCCAGCAGCCTAAGCGGGACTAGGGAAGAGACCCAGTACTTC.

Regarding this clonotype: As the CDR3 is not closed by the conserved phenylalanine or tryptophan, this likely results from a read error. V gene TRBV19 combines with J gene TRBJ1-1, with D possibly TRBD1 on 5 matching bases. Germline assignment: CDR1 LNHDA and CDR2 SQIVND (reference sequence). The CDR3 loop spans 14 amino acids. V shed 3 bases and J shed 0 bases, with 8 bases lying between them. This CDR3 is CASSIRGMNTEAFL. The CDR3 DNA is TGTGCCAGTAGTATTCGGGGGATGAACACTGAAGCTTTCTTA.

The rearrangement links TRBV12-3 or TRBV12-4 to TRBJ1-3; D unresolved. V lost 3 bases and J lost 3, with 12 bases in between. The CDR3 is 15 residues long. In nucleotides, the CDR3 is TGTGCCAGCAGTTTTTCGAAGGGTTATGGAAACACCATATATTTT. Translating it yields CASSFSKGYGNTIYF.

This clonotype was observed at least ten times. The chain combines TRBV4-1 with TRBJ2-2; 12 bases are a match to TRBD2. CDR3 length equals 16 residues. Germline V gene data show CDR1 as MGHRA and CDR2 as YSYEKL. V trimming: 1 base; J trimming: 7 bases; junction bases outside the gene matches: 4. The DNA of the CDR3 is TGCGCCAGCAGCCAAGCTAGCGGGGGGGTCAGCGGGGAGCTGTTTTTT. Amino acids: CASSQASGGVSGELFF.

This clonotype was counted many times. The chain combines TRBV13 with TRBJ1-1; tentatively, D is TRBD1 (5 bases). From germline, CDR1 is PRHDT and CDR2 FYEKMQ (reference sequence). V lost 4 bases, J lost 0 bases, and 9 bases lay in between. This CDR3 is 14 amino acids long. In DNA form, the CDR3 reads TGTGCCAGCAGCTCGACAGAAATGAACACTGAAGCTTTCTTT. It translates to CASSSTEMNTEAFF.

Comment on this clonotype: This may be a read error: a much more frequent sequence differs by one nucleotide. The chain is built from TRBV20-1 and TRBJ2-3; either TRBD1 or TRBD2 may supply D (5 bases each). Germline CDR1 reads DFQATT; CDR2 reads SNEGSKA (reference sequence). CDR3 length: 12 residues. The CDR3 region is CSASGKTDTRYF. CDR3 in DNA: TGCAGTGCTTCGGGGAAGACAGATACGCGGTATTTT.

The CDR3 region is CASSKGAPGPYNEQFF. The CDR3 nucleotides are TGTGCCAGCAGCAAAGGCGCTCCGGGCCCCTACAATGAGCAGTTCTTC. This chain links TRBV21-1 with TRBJ2-1. TRBV21-1 is deemed a pseudogene. This CDR3 is built from 16 residues.

This clonotype came up many times. This chain links TRBV20-1 with TRBJ2-7; D perhaps matches TRBD2 (6 bases). The CDR3 contains 14 residues. Per germline, CDR1 DFQATT and CDR2 SNEGSKA (reference sequence). V dropped 1 base and J dropped 0 bases, with 10 bases sitting between them. CDR3 bases: TGCAGTGCTAGAGGGGCTAGCGCCTCCTACGAGCAGTACTTC. Its translation is CSARGASASYEQYF.

The V gene is TRBV28, the J gene TRBJ2-5; the D call may be TRBD1 or TRBD2 (5 bases each). V dropped 4 bases and J dropped 4 bases, with 13 bases sitting between them. CDR1 and CDR2 from the germline V gene are MDHEN and SYDVKM. The length of the CDR3 is 14 residues. The CDR3 nucleotides read TGTGCCAGCAGTTCCGTGGGGGTAGTAGAGACCCAGTACTTC. Amino acid sequence: CASSSVGVVETQYF. Full variable domain (outside the CDR3, taken from reference TRBV28 and TRBJ2-5): DVKVTQSSRYLVKRTGEKVFLECVQDMDHENMFWYRQDPGLGLRLIYFSYDVKMKEKGDIPEGYSVSREKKERFSLILESASTNQTSMYLCASSSVGVVETQYFGPGTRLLVL.

This clonotype was counted between two and nine times. The chain joins TRBV30 to TRBJ2-2; D possibly matches TRBD1 or TRBD2 (5 bases each). The V gene lost 0 bases and the J gene lost 7 bases, with 15 bases spanning the gap. Germline V gives CDR1 GTSNPN, CDR2 SVGIG (reference sequence). This CDR3 has 15 amino acids. The CDR3 nucleotides are TGTGCCTGGAGTGTACTCGGGGCGGGTGTCGGGGAGCTGTTTTTT. Protein: CAWSVLGAGVGELFF.

Note on this clonotype: A read error may explain this, as a much larger clone is one base away. The chain is built from TRBV4-1 and TRBJ1-5; D is possibly TRBD1 (6 bases). Per the germline V gene, CDR1 is MGHRA and CDR2 is YSYEKL. The CDR3 is made up of 15 amino acids. CDR3: CARSRLQGNNQPQHF. As DNA, the CDR3 is TGCGCCCGCAGCCGGTTACAGGGTAACAATCAGCCCCAGCATTTT.

In regard to this clonotype: A much larger clone sits a single nucleotide away, making a read error possible. The rearrangement joins TRBV27 to TRBJ2-3; the D is unclear. Looked up from germline, CDR1 is MNHEY and CDR2 is SMNVEV (reference sequence). This CDR3 comprises 15 residues. CDR3: CAGSLSVGSTDTQYF. The DNA of the CDR3 is TGTGCCGGCAGTTTAAGTGTAGGGAGCACAGATACGCAGTATTTT.

This clonotype appeared many times. The J gene is TRBJ2-5, the V gene TRBV28; perhaps TRBD1 as D (6 bases). V was pared by 5 bases and J by 3 bases, with 16 bases between. The CDR3 is 15 amino acids. The germline V gene has CDR1 MDHEN and CDR2 SYDVKM. The CDR3 reads CASSLTQQGKETQYF. The CDR3, as DNA: TGTGCCAGCAGTCTCACACAACAGGGAAAAGAGACCCAGTACTTC. Filled out from reference TRBV28 and TRBJ2-5, the complete variable domain reads DVKVTQSSRYLVKRTGEKVFLECVQDMDHENMFWYRQDPGLGLRLIYFSYDVKMKEKGDIPEGYSVSREKKERFSLILESASTNQTSMYLCASSLTQQGKETQYFGPGTRLLVL.

The chain uses TRBV7-9 and TRBJ2-1; maybe TRBD2 (6 bases). V was pared by 5 bases and J by 0 bases, with 14 bases between. This CDR3 comprises 16 residues. Germline CDR1 reads SEHNR; CDR2 reads FQNEAQ (reference sequence). DNA of the CDR3: TGTGCCAGCAGCCCCTCAGGAGGGCTCTCCTACAATGAGCAGTTCTTC. Translation: CASSPSGGLSYNEQFF.

There are many counts of this clonotype. The rearrangement joins TRBV27 to TRBJ2-7, with 12 bases fitting TRBD2. Germline trimming cut 2 bases from V and 6 bases from J; bases unmatched to any gene: 2. This CDR3 contains 14 residues. Germline assignment: CDR1 MNHEY and CDR2 SMNVEV (reference sequence). The DNA for the CDR3 is TGTGCCAGCAGTTTAGGACTAGCGGGGACCGAGCAGTACTTC. Encoded protein: CASSLGLAGTEQYF.

This clonotype was detected a few times. The V call is TRBV6-2 or TRBV6-3, the J call TRBJ1-4, with TRBD1 identical over 8 bases. CDR1 is MNHEY, CDR2 SVGEGT, per germline. V shed 6 bases and J 5 bases; nucleotides not matched to a gene: 17. This CDR3 is built from 18 residues. The CDR3 region is CASRPGQGRIFTNEKLFF. CDR3 bases: TGTGCCAGCAGACCCGGACAGGGTCGGATTTTTACCAATGAAAAACTGTTTTTT.

This clonotype was counted a few times. The rearrangement uses TRBV4-3 and TRBJ2-3; D may match TRBD1 or TRBD2 (5 bases each). The CDR3 totals 16 residues. The ends were cut back, 0 bases at V and 3 bases at J, with 13 bases in the middle. Looked up from germline, CDR1 is LGHNA and CDR2 is YSLEER. The CDR3 region is CASSQDSGGVTDTQYF. DNA for the CDR3: TGCGCCAGCAGCCAAGATAGTGGGGGAGTGACAGATACGCAGTATTTT.

This clonotype appeared once. A junction end diverges from the germline sequence, so it may reflect a read error. This sequence joins TRBV3-1 and TRBJ1-4, with D possibly TRBD1 on 6 matching bases. CDR3 length equals 17 residues. The germline CDR1 and CDR2 sequences are LGHDT and YNNKEL (reference sequence). The CDR3 DNA is TGTGCCAGCAGCCCCGCCCTCTGGGACACACCTAATGGAAAACTGTTTTTT. It yields the protein CASSPALWDTPNGKLFF.